This T cell receptor (beta chain) appears in the sequencing data of a study of blood T cell repertoires in COVID-19. Turning to the study itself: Material from acute and convalescent COVID-19 was sourced from the United States, Italy and Spain. T cells, B-cell-depleted T cells, or PBMCs supplied cDNA or gDNA.

The Seattle patients joined while their infection was active and were tracked longitudinally afterward. Trimming took 0 bases from V and 6 from J, leaving 12 bases between them. Germline V lookup: CDR1 SGHNT, CDR2 YYREEE (reference sequence). This CDR3 region has 15 residues. Per the original data handling: Estimation of nucleated cell counts was performed using reference gene primer amplification. Repertoires were generated with immunoSEQ multiplex PCR, while TCRdb's copy carries only in-frame clones and drops some. V and J calls and clone size are copied from that table; D and trimming were computed from the DNA. Here the sample spans roughly 150,000 clones, approximately 90% being singletons.

This TCR was recovered from a man aged 18 to 35 with COVID-19, enrolled during active disease. Sequences were obtained from peripheral blood. The chain combines TRBV5-4 with TRBJ2-2, with D possibly TRBD2 on 5 matching bases. The CDR3, as DNA: TGTGCCAGCAGCTTGGGGGAGCGGAGGCCCGGGGAGCTGTTTTTT. Its translation: CASSLGERRPGELFF.